One sample yielded the 32 T cell receptor beta chains listed below, sequenced in a study of tumor and adjacent non-tumor tissue in lung cancer listed by TCRdb under 2018. Bulk unsorted tissue served as the source for RNA extraction, and RNA quality was assessed using a NanoDrop ND-1000 and an Agilent 2100. Normal lung samples were distant non-tumor tissue taken more than 3 cm from the tumor edge. Library prep was done by multiplex PCR. The run used an Illumina HiSeq 2500. Following protocols modified from ARM-PCR, the researchers constructed TCRbeta libraries through three rounds of nested PCR with primers (Table S4). TCRdb itself trimmed the public reads at Q25 with fastp, ran MiXCR and retained productive beta chains. Records with the same CDR3 protein are collapsed into one entry carrying the most frequent genes and DNA. This sample gives more than 85,000 distinct CDR3 sequences in total; roughly 60% of them show up just once. Of the sample, around 20% is held by the ten largest clones.

Sequenced material: distant non-tumor lung tissue. The receptors were sampled from a man aged 30-40 years with non-small cell lung cancer.

As concerns this clonotype: A junction end diverges from the germline sequence, so it may reflect a read error. The chain is built from TRBV4-2 and TRBJ2-3; weak D call: TRBD2 (5 bases). Germline V lookup: CDR1 LGHNA, CDR2 YNFKEQ. This CDR3 has 15 amino acids. CDR3 DNA: TGTGCCAGAAGCCCCCTTAAGCGGAACACAGATGCGCAGTATTTT. Protein product: CARSPLKRNTDAQYF.

This clonotype was counted a few times. The rearrangement joins TRBV6-4 to TRBJ2-3; 9 nucleotides match TRBD2. Germline assignment: CDR1 MRHNA and CDR2 SNTAGT. The CDR3 totals 15 residues. Unmatched junction bases numbered 4, after V lost 0 bases and J lost 6 bases. CDR3 sequence reads: CASSDSSGRSDTQYF. In DNA form, the CDR3 reads TGTGCCAGCAGTGACTCAAGCGGGAGGTCGGATACGCAGTATTTT.

This clonotype was observed a single time. The junction and the germline gene differ at one end; a read error may be behind it. This chain links TRBV12-3 or TRBV12-4 with TRBJ2-1; 8 bases are shared with TRBD2. CDR3 size: 14 residues. The CDR3 nucleotides read TGTGCCAGCAGCTTGGGACTAGTTTACAATGAGCAGTCCTTC. Protein: CASSLGLVYNEQSF.

This clonotype was seen ten or more times. J is TRBJ2-3 and V is TRBV24-1; possibly TRBD1 for D (6 bases). The V end was cut by 5 bases, the J end by 4 bases, with 15 bases between. Germline V gives CDR1 KGHDR, CDR2 SFDVKD. CDR3 length: 15 residues. CDR3 DNA: TGTGCCACCAGTGGCGCAGGGGTTTTCGCAGATACGCAGTATTTT. It is translated as CATSGAGVFADTQYF.

This clonotype was counted between two and nine times. A much more abundant neighbour one base away suggests this may be a read error. The chain recombines TRBV20-1 with TRBJ2-7, with 8 bases that match TRBD1. The CDR3 runs 14 residues. Germline V lookup: CDR1 DFQATT, CDR2 SNEGSKA (reference sequence). CDR3: CCAKNPGGVYEQYF. DNA of the CDR3: TGCTGTGCTAAAAACCCAGGGGGCGTGTACGAGCAGTACTTC.

Concerning this clonotype itself: This could be a read error, since a much larger clone is one nucleotide away. This chain links TRBV6-4 with TRBJ2-1; TRBD2 agrees at 11 bases. After removal of 5 bases from V and 7 bases from J, the junction contained 7 bases not matched to a gene. The germline V gene has CDR1 MRHNA and CDR2 SNTAGT. The CDR3 spans 15 residues. In DNA, the CDR3 is TGTGCCAGCAGTCTAACTAGCGGGAGTCGTAATGAGCAGTTCTTC. It is translated as CASSLTSGSRNEQFF.

This clonotype was counted many times. Compared with germline, one end of the junction differs, possibly owing to a read error. The V and J genes are TRBV6-6 and TRBJ2-1, with 11 bases that match TRBD2. CDR1 and CDR2 (germline): MNHNY, SVGAGI (reference sequence). The CDR3 totals 15 residues. DNA for the CDR3: TGTGCCAGCAGTTCCGATCTAACTAGCGGGGGCCCGCGAGTCTTC. This codes for CASSSDLTSGGPRVF.

The chain uses TRBV21-1 and TRBJ2-5; the table gives TRBD2 as D, unverified against the DNA. TRBV21-1 is marked as a pseudogene. The CDR3 spans 16 residues. The CDR3 bases are TGTGCCAGCAGCAACCGGATCGGGGGGGCCGGAGAGACTCAGTACTTC. The encoded protein is CASSNRIGGAGETQYF.

Comments on this clonotype: A much larger clone lies one base from this, so it may be a read error. V and J are TRBV4-1 and TRBJ2-1, with 10 bases aligning to TRBD2. This CDR3 contains 16 residues. CDR1 MGHRA and CDR2 YSYEKL come from the germline V gene. CDR3 in amino acids: CVSSQALAGVYNEQFF. The CDR3 nucleotides read TGCGTCAGCAGCCAAGCGCTAGCGGGGGTCTACAATGAGCAGTTCTTC.

This clonotype was recorded once. Without the conserved terminal phenylalanine or tryptophan, this CDR3 likely stems from a read error. The DNA is left out, because the CDR3 cannot be placed on it with certainty; the CDR3 is given as TCRdb lists it. The chain is built from TRBV11-2 and TRBJ2-7; the table assigns TRBD2, which was not confirmed against the DNA. The germline V gene has CDR1 SGHAT and CDR2 FQNNGV. The CDR3 totals 15 residues, both ends included. CDR3 sequence: CASSSLGGREGERYI.

This clonotype has a count of ten or more. The rearrangement joins TRBV7-9 to TRBJ2-7; weak D call: TRBD1 (6 bases). Trimming took off 4 bases at V and 0 bases at J, with 13 bases between the two ends. In germline, CDR1 is SEHNR, CDR2 FQNEAQ (reference sequence). The length of the CDR3 is 15 residues. As DNA, the CDR3 is TGTGCCAGCAGCTCGGGACACTCTGCCTCCTACGAGCAGTACTTC. Protein: CASSSGHSASYEQYF.

A remark on this clonotype: The conserved closing phenylalanine or tryptophan is absent in this CDR3, likely reflecting a read error. The rearrangement joins TRBV6-5 to TRBJ1-2, with D perhaps TRBD1 (5 bases). Germline assignment: CDR1 MNHEY and CDR2 SVGAGI. The CDR3 has 14 residues. The CDR3 protein is CTSSRGTPGGGYTL. CDR3 nucleotide sequence: TGTACCAGCAGTCGGGGAACTCCGGGGGGGGGCTACACCTTA.

Worth noting for this clonotype: Relative to the germline gene, one junction end is altered; a read error may explain this. V usage is TRBV29-1 and J usage is TRBJ1-3; D remains ambiguous. This CDR3 has 13 amino acids. Per the germline V gene, CDR1 is SQVTM and CDR2 is ANQGSEA. In DNA form, the CDR3 reads TGCAGCGTGTGGACTATCTCTGGAAACACCATATATTTC. Its translation is CSVWTISGNTIYF. Based on the CDR3 plus reference TRBV29-1 and TRBJ1-3, the full variable domain is SAVISQKPSRDICQRGTSLTIQCQVDSQVTMMFWYRQQPGQSLTLIATANQGSEATYESGFVIDKFPISRPNLTFSTLTVSNMSPEDSSIYLCSVWTISGNTIYFGEGSWLTVV.

The count of this clonotype is one. The junction does not match germline at one end; this may be a read error. The chain recombines TRBV11-3 with TRBJ2-2, with D maybe TRBD2 (6 bases). Germline V CDR1 and CDR2: SGHNT, YENEEA. The CDR3 consists of 14 residues. In nucleotides, the CDR3 is TGTGACAGCGGCTTGGAGGGATTCACCGGGGAGCTGTTTTTT. Amino acids: CDSGLEGFTGELFF. The full variable domain, in which reference TRBV11-3 and TRBJ2-2 provide the parts outside the CDR3, is EAGVVQSPRYKIIEKKQPVAFWCNPISGHNTLYWYLQNLGQGPELLIRYENEEAVDDSQLPKDRFSAERLKGVDSTLKIQPAELGDSAVYLCDSGLEGFTGELFFGEGSRLTVL.

Comment on this clonotype: The junction shows a germline mismatch at one end, possibly a read error. V usage is TRBV6-1 and J usage is TRBJ1-2; TRBD1 matches 10 bases. The V gene's germline CDR1 is MNHNS and CDR2 SASEGT. The CDR3 runs to 15 residues. The CDR3 is CASRGDRGNNSGYTF. CDR3 DNA: TGCGCCAGCAGAGGGGACAGGGGCAACAACTCTGGCTACACCTTC.

This chain joins TRBV2 and TRBJ2-5, with TRBD1 identical over 10 bases. Germline CDR1 and CDR2: SNHLY and FYNNEI. The J segment lost 4 bases and the V segment lost 5 bases, leaving 10 bases of the junction unmatched. The CDR3 contains 16 residues. As DNA, the CDR3 is TGTGCCAGCAGTCGGGACAGGGGATCAATAGGAGAGACCCAGTACTTC. Residues: CASSRDRGSIGETQYF.

The chain links TRBV11-2 to TRBJ2-1; weak D call: TRBD2 (6 bases). The CDR3 loop spans 16 amino acids. Germline CDR1 is SGHAT and CDR2 is FQNNGV. The V end was cut by 2 bases, the J end by 16 bases, with 27 bases between. The CDR3 spells CASSLYASASYNKRFF. In nucleotides, the CDR3 is TGTGCCAGCAGCTTATATGCTAGCGCGTCCTACAATAAGCGATTCTTC.

For this clonotype: At one end the junction does not follow the germline gene, possibly because of a read error. The CDR3 loop reads CVSSFRYKQYF. Written as DNA, the CDR3 is TGTGTCAGCAGTTTTAGGTACAAGCAGTACTTC. The chain uses TRBV12-3 or TRBV12-4 and TRBJ2-7; D is undetermined. This CDR3 has 11 residues.

Concerning this clonotype itself: The junction and the germline gene differ at one end; a read error may be behind it. V gene TRBV5-5 combines with J gene TRBJ2-7; maybe TRBD2 (6 bases). From germline, CDR1 is SGHKS and CDR2 YYEKEE (reference sequence). The CDR3 consists of 17 residues. In nucleotides, the CDR3 is TGTGCCAGCAGCCCCAACCCCTCCTCTAGCGAGGTCTACGAGAAGTACTTC. Its translation is CASSPNPSSSEVYEKYF.

This clonotype was observed once. The DNA of the CDR3 is TGTGCCGTGAGTAATTGGCTAGCGGGTTACGATGAGCAGTTCTTC. Its translation: CAVSNWLAGYDEQFF. The rearrangement links TRBV11-2 to TRBJ2-1; 8 nucleotides agree with TRBD2. Germline V lookup: CDR1 SGHAT, CDR2 FQNNGV. Unmatched junction bases numbered 17, after V lost 11 bases and J lost 8 bases. The CDR3 is made up of 15 amino acids.

With respect to this clonotype: The missing conserved phenylalanine or tryptophan at the end of this CDR3 makes a read error likely. The J gene is TRBJ1-5, the V gene TRBV6-2 or TRBV6-3; D is perhaps TRBD1 (5 bases). The CDR3 runs to 12 residues. Germline V gives CDR1 MNHEY, CDR2 SVGEGT. V was trimmed by 6 bases and J by 5 bases, leaving 8 bases between them. The CDR3 bases are TGTGCCAGCAGGCAGGGACATCAGCCCCAGCATTTG. As protein: CASRQGHQPQHL.

The chain uses TRBV29-1 and TRBJ1-2; the D is unclear. Per germline, CDR1 SQVTM and CDR2 ANQGSEA. V dropped 3 bases and J dropped 3 bases, with 14 bases sitting between them. The CDR3 sequence is 14 residues long. CDR3 nucleotide sequence: TGCAGCGTTGAGGGAGAGTGTAAAGACTATGGCTACACCTTC. It specifies CSVEGECKDYGYTF. The complete variable domain, with remaining parts taken from reference TRBV29-1 and TRBJ1-2, reads SAVISQKPSRDICQRGTSLTIQCQVDSQVTMMFWYRQQPGQSLTLIATANQGSEATYESGFVIDKFPISRPNLTFSTLTVSNMSPEDSSIYLCSVEGECKDYGYTFGSGTRLTVV.

The chain uses TRBV5-4 and TRBJ1-1, with a possible D match to TRBD1 (6 bases). V gave up 3 bases and J gave up 8 bases, with 11 bases separating them. Germline V gene lookup returns CDR1 SGHNT and CDR2 YYREEE (reference sequence). The CDR3 covers 12 residues. The chain's CDR3 is CASSSSDREAFF. CDR3 DNA: TGTGCCAGCAGCTCATCTGACAGGGAAGCTTTCTTT.

The V and J genes are TRBV10-1 and TRBJ2-2; D is undetermined. CDR3 size: 13 residues. The germline gives CDR1 WNHNN, CDR2 SYGVQD (reference sequence). This CDR3 is CVGSPVVGGELFF. The CDR3 DNA sequence: TGCGTCGGCAGCCCCGTCGTGGGCGGGGAGCTGTTTTTT.

With regard to this clonotype: Its ends do not fully match the called genes, so a read error is possible. The chain recombines TRBV29-1 with TRBJ2-1; possibly TRBD1 or TRBD2 for D (7 bases each). This CDR3 spans 13 amino acids. Germline V gene data show CDR1 as SQVTM and CDR2 as ANQGSEA. The CDR3 is CSVVRQGEGEQFF. The DNA of the CDR3 is TGCAGCGTAGTCCGGCAGGGGGAGGGTGAGCAATTCTTC.

The CDR3 region is CVISDDGEDIEAFF. DNA for the CDR3: TGTGTCATCAGCGACGACGGAGAGGACATTGAAGCTTTCTTT. The chain recombines TRBV11-2 with TRBJ1-1; weak D call: TRBD1 (5 bases). This CDR3 is 14 amino acids long. Germline V lookup: CDR1 SGHAT, CDR2 FQNNGV.

The chain couples TRBV12-3 or TRBV12-4 to TRBJ2-2; D might be TRBD2 (6 bases). Trimming removed 3 bases from V and 11 bases from J, with 16 bases in between. The CDR3 has 14 amino acids. CDR3 sequence (DNA): TGTGCCAGCAGTTTGGTGGGAGGCGTCGGCGAGCTGTTTTTT. Protein sequence: CASSLVGGVGELFF.

For this clonotype: This is likely a read error, given that the CDR3 carries no conserved phenylalanine or tryptophan at its end. Here the CDR3 reads CSARDGDDQYL. In DNA form, the CDR3 reads TGCAGTGCTAGAGACGGGGACGATCAGTACCTC. The chain joins TRBV20-1 to TRBJ2-7; D may correspond to TRBD1 or TRBD2 (5 bases each). The germline gives CDR1 DFQATT, CDR2 SNEGSKA (reference sequence). CDR3 length equals 11 residues.

The chain couples TRBV27 to TRBJ2-7; TRBD1 agrees at 11 bases. The CDR3 spans 15 residues. Trimming at V came to 11 bases and at J to 7 bases, leaving 16 bases not matched to a gene. Germline V CDR1 and CDR2: MNHEY, SMNVEV (reference sequence). The CDR3 DNA reads TGTGCCGGAGGACGGACAGGGGGCGCAAGAGAAGAGCAGTACTTC. It is translated as CAGGRTGGAREEQYF.

This clonotype was counted at least ten times. The junction departs from the called germline gene at one end, perhaps through a read error. The chain combines TRBV4-1 with TRBJ1-5; D uncertain. Germline V gene lookup returns CDR1 MGHRA and CDR2 YSYEKL. This CDR3 has 12 residues. CDR3 DNA: TGCGCCAGCAGCCAAGATTCCCGAACACTCTCTTTT. As protein: CASSQDSRTLSF.

V usage is TRBV29-1 and J usage is TRBJ2-7; D ambiguous. This CDR3 has 13 residues. Trimming stripped 4 bases from V and 0 bases from J, with 10 bases between. In germline, CDR1 is SQVTM, CDR2 ANQGSEA. The CDR3 is CSVAGRSSYEQYF. Here the CDR3 DNA reads TGCAGCGTTGCCGGCAGATCCTCCTACGAGCAGTACTTC.

As DNA, the CDR3 is TGCACTTCGGACAGTCGGGTGTATGGCTACACCTTC. This encodes CTSDSRVYGYTF. This chain joins TRBV29-1 and TRBJ1-2, with a possible D match to TRBD1 (6 bases). Germline CDR1 SQVTM, CDR2 ANQGSEA. This CDR3 is built from 12 residues.